This T cell receptor beta chain was documented in a study of beta chain features in type 1 diabetes. Study context: Age, gender and cell yields were alike across patients and healthy donors.

Since all of the isolated RNA was reverse transcribed, expressed TCRB transcripts were what got sequenced. This table comes from immunoSEQ multiplex PCR, and its TCRdb copy is limited to in-frame clones, with some not included. The table lists about 230,000 clones, roughly 9.6% of them singletons, with under 0.045% in the top ten. Germline assignment: CDR1 LNHDA and CDR2 SQIVND (reference sequence). The CDR3 contains 15 residues. V shed 5 bases and J shed 10 bases, with 18 bases lying between them. The source of this sequence is a woman between 18 and 29 years old in good health. The chain links TRBV19 to TRBJ1-6; D is undetermined. The sample taken for sequencing was naive CD4+ T cells from blood. CDR3 region: CASSPRPGGGSPLHF. The CDR3 DNA reads TGTGCCAGTAGTCCTCGGCCGGGAGGAGGGTCACCCCTCCACTTT.